These 30 T cell receptor beta chains share one sample of origin, sequenced in a study of control samples from healthy donors and cancer patients. Assay used: immunoSEQ multiplex PCR; TCRdb lists only in-frame clones, some missing. The table has over 100,000 clones, around nine tenths seen once; the top ten hold roughly 3.2%. The specimen was blood. These TCRs come from a man between 45 and 60 years old in good health.

This clone turned up a few times. The rearrangement uses TRBV27 and TRBJ1-2; the match to TRBD1 covers 7 bases. J gave up 3 bases and V 4 bases, and 8 bases lay outside the gene matches. The germline gives CDR1 MNHEY, CDR2 SMNVEV (reference sequence). This CDR3 contains 15 residues. The CDR3 sequence: CASSSPGTGDYGYTF. In nucleotides, the CDR3 is TGTGCCAGCAGTTCGCCGGGCACAGGGGACTATGGCTACACCTTC.

The CDR3 sequence: CASSQTGGAYEQYF. The CDR3 nucleotides are TGTGCCAGCAGCCAAACTGGAGGCGCCTACGAGCAGTACTTC. This chain joins TRBV7-6 and TRBJ2-7; tentatively, D is TRBD2 (5 bases). CDR3 length: 14 residues. CDR1 and CDR2 from the germline V gene are SGHVS and FNYEAQ. The V gene lost 5 bases and the J gene lost 2 bases, with 13 bases spanning the gap.

The chain is built from TRBV29-1 and TRBJ2-1; D may be TRBD2 (5 bases). Between the trimmed V and J ends, which lost 6 bases and 7 bases, there was a span of 25 bases. CDR1 and CDR2 from the germline V gene are SQVTM and ANQGSEA. The CDR3 length is 16 residues. The CDR3 DNA follows: TGCAGCGTGCGAGGTATTGACTATCCATTTGGGAATGAGCAGTTCTTC. Its protein product is CSVRGIDYPFGNEQFF.

The chain joins TRBV6-5 to TRBJ1-2; D remains ambiguous. V dropped 0 bases and J dropped 6 bases, with 8 bases sitting between them. The length of the CDR3 is 13 residues. The germline gives CDR1 MNHEY, CDR2 SVGAGI. Here the CDR3 DNA reads TGTGCCAGCAGTTACTCTTCTGGGGATGGCTACACCTTC. Amino acids: CASSYSSGDGYTF.

V gene TRBV12-3 or TRBV12-4 combines with J gene TRBJ1-5; D gene uncertain. This CDR3 region has 12 residues. The ends were cut back, 4 bases at V and 7 bases at J, with 8 bases in the middle. The CDR3 DNA follows: TGTGCCAGCAGTTGGGGAGACCAGCCCCAGCATTTT. It encodes CASSWGDQPQHF.

This chain connects TRBV9 to TRBJ2-1; TRBD1 aligns across 12 bases. Germline CDR1 reads SGDLS; CDR2 reads YYNGEE. This CDR3 spans 16 amino acids. V lost 0 bases, J lost 10 bases, and 8 bases stayed unmatched. The CDR3 loop is CASSVVGTGGLGEQFF. The CDR3 region has the DNA TGTGCCAGCAGCGTAGTCGGGACAGGGGGCTTAGGGGAGCAGTTCTTC.

The rearrangement links TRBV30 to TRBJ2-1; TRBD2 agrees at 13 bases. In germline, CDR1 is GTSNPN, CDR2 SVGIG (reference sequence). This CDR3 region has 15 residues. The ends lost 1 base at V and 4 bases at J; junction bases unmatched: 1. CDR3 DNA sequence: TGTGCCTGGAGTGGACTAGCGGGGGGATACAATGAGCAGTTCTTC. It specifies CAWSGLAGGYNEQFF.

On this clone: At one of its ends the junction is not consistent with the germline gene, which may arise from a read error. The gene calls are TRBV6-5 and TRBJ2-3; D is undetermined. The CDR3 is made up of 11 amino acids. Per the germline V gene, CDR1 is MNHEY and CDR2 is SVGAGI. This chain's CDR3 is CASSYGDAQYF. DNA of the CDR3: TGTGCCAGCAGTTACGGAGATGCGCAGTATTTT.

The CDR3 DNA follows: TGTGCCACCGGGGGGGGAGGCACAGATACGCAGTATTTT. Its protein product is CATGGGGTDTQYF. V gene TRBV6-6 combines with J gene TRBJ2-3, with 8 bases lining up with TRBD2. Per the germline V gene, CDR1 is MNHNY and CDR2 is SVGAGI (reference sequence). The CDR3 is 13 residues long. V gave up 10 bases and J gave up 1 base; unmatched junction bases: 4.

The rearrangement joins TRBV7-9 to TRBJ2-7; 8 nucleotides match TRBD1. J was trimmed by 4 bases and V by 5 bases; bases with no gene match: 7. CDR1 and CDR2 (germline): SEHNR, FQNEAQ (reference sequence). CDR3 length: 14 residues. CDR3 loop: CASSIRDRSYEQYF. CDR3 sequence (DNA): TGTGCCAGCAGCATACGGGACAGGAGTTACGAGCAGTACTTC.

The V and J genes are TRBV13 and TRBJ1-1; TRBD1 aligns across 7 bases. This CDR3 is built from 17 residues. Germline V gives CDR1 PRHDT, CDR2 FYEKMQ (reference sequence). V trimming: 4 bases; J trimming: 1 base; junction bases outside the gene matches: 12. The CDR3 spells CASSSYRQGRANTEAFF. The CDR3 nucleotides read TGTGCCAGCAGCTCCTACAGACAGGGTAGGGCGAACACTGAAGCTTTCTTT.

V usage is TRBV12-3 or TRBV12-4 and J usage is TRBJ1-2; the D gene is possibly TRBD1 (6 bases). V gave up 10 bases and J gave up 7 bases, with 19 bases separating them. This CDR3 region has 13 residues. CDR3 sequence (DNA): TGTGCCACAGGGAGAGGGGGACTCAGTGGCTACACCTTC. Protein product: CATGRGGLSGYTF.

V gene TRBV28 combines with J gene TRBJ2-5; D assignment may be TRBD1 or TRBD2 (6 bases each). Deletions cut 2 bases from V and 5 bases from J, with 15 bases between. The CDR3 is 15 amino acids. Germline V CDR1 and CDR2: MDHEN, SYDVKM. The CDR3 region is CASSLVGGAGETQYF. In DNA, the CDR3 is TGTGCCAGCAGTTTAGTGGGGGGCGCGGGGGAGACCCAGTACTTC.

This clone was picked up one time. The CDR3 bases are TGTGCCAGCAGACTGGCAACAAATTCACCCCTCCACTTT. Translation: CASRLATNSPLHF. The chain is built from TRBV3-1 (or the pseudogene TRBV3-2) and TRBJ1-6; no clear D. Germline CDR1 and CDR2: LGHDT and YNNKEL (reference sequence). V lost 6 bases and J lost 7, with 10 bases in between. The CDR3 spans 13 residues.

Here the CDR3 DNA reads TGTGCCTGGAGTGTCCAGACAGGGGGCTATGGCTACACCTTC. It specifies CAWSVQTGGYGYTF. This rearrangement joins TRBV30 to TRBJ1-2, with 9 bases identical to TRBD1. The CDR3 has 14 residues. J was trimmed by 4 bases and V by 0 bases; bases with no gene match: 3. Germline V CDR1 and CDR2: GTSNPN, SVGIG (reference sequence). Looking up the rest from reference TRBV30 and TRBJ1-2 gives the full variable domain: SQTIHQWPATLVQPVGSPLSLECTVEGTSNPNLYWYRQAAGRGLQLLFYSVGIGQISSEVPQNLSASRPQDRQFILSSKKLLLSDSGFYLCAWSVQTGGYGYTFGSGTRLTVV.

This clone showed up just a few times. V gene TRBV3-1 (or the pseudogene TRBV3-2) combines with J gene TRBJ2-2; D unclear. The CDR3 covers 13 residues. V lost 7 bases to trimming and J lost 2 bases, with 8 bases between them. Germline CDR1 reads LGHDT; CDR2 reads YNNKEL (reference sequence). In DNA form, the CDR3 reads TGTGCCAGCAAGGTGTTTAACACCGGGGAGCTGTTTTTT. It yields the protein CASKVFNTGELFF.

Written as DNA, the CDR3 is TGCGCCAGCAGCCAAGATAGGGGGGGGCAAGAGACCCAGTACTTC. Protein sequence: CASSQDRGGQETQYF. The chain links TRBV4-1 to TRBJ2-5, with D possibly TRBD2 on 7 matching bases. Germline assignment: CDR1 MGHRA and CDR2 YSYEKL. Trimming took off 0 bases at V and 2 bases at J, with 10 bases between the two ends. The CDR3 runs 15 residues.

CDR3 sequence reads: CASSLAAGVQGETQYF. DNA for the CDR3: TGCGCCAGCAGCTTGGCGGCAGGGGTACAGGGTGAGACCCAGTACTTC. J is TRBJ2-5 and V is TRBV5-1, with a possible D match to TRBD1 (6 bases). The CDR3 covers 16 residues. CDR1 SGHRS and CDR2 YFSETQ come from the germline V gene. Trimming left V 0 bases short and J 5 bases short, with 17 bases between.

The CDR3 nucleotides are TGCGCCAGCAGCTATTGGGATTCACCCCTCCACTTT. It specifies CASSYWDSPLHF. The chain has TRBV4-1 and TRBJ1-6; D call uncertain. Trimming removed 5 bases from V and 8 bases from J, with 7 bases in between. CDR3 length: 12 amino acids. Germline CDR1 MGHRA, CDR2 YSYEKL.

V gene TRBV19 combines with J gene TRBJ1-1; D might be TRBD1 (6 bases). Germline V lookup: CDR1 LNHDA, CDR2 SQIVND (reference sequence). The CDR3 length is 17 residues. V gave up 3 bases and J gave up 4 bases, with 21 bases separating them. As DNA, the CDR3 is TGTGCCAGTAGTATCGGTCGAGTCGGGGGGGCTGGCACTGAAGCTTTCTTT. This translates into CASSIGRVGGAGTEAFF.

This clone was detected a few times. The chain joins TRBV5-1 to TRBJ1-2, with D possibly being TRBD1 (6 bases). CDR3 length: 15 amino acids. Germline V gene lookup returns CDR1 SGHRS and CDR2 YFSETQ. V lost 5 bases and J 2 bases, leaving 16 bases between the germline ends. DNA for the CDR3: TGCGCCAGCAGAAATCACAGGGACCAGAACTATGGCTACACCTTC. This encodes CASRNHRDQNYGYTF.

Comments on this clone: This sample includes further DNA sequences coding for the same CDR3. This CDR3 reads CASSPGFGGAFDEQFF. For the CDR3, the DNA is TGTGCCAGCAGCCCGGGTTTTGGGGGGGCTTTTGATGAGCAGTTCTTC. The chain links TRBV7-3 to TRBJ2-1, with a tentative D call TRBD2 (7 bases). This CDR3 region has 16 residues. CDR1 is SGHTA, CDR2 FQGTGA, per germline. V gave up 5 bases and J gave up 8 bases, with 22 bases separating them.

The V call is TRBV9, the J call TRBJ1-4; the match to TRBD1 covers 7 bases. The CDR3 is 14 residues long. Germline CDR1 reads SGDLS; CDR2 reads YYNGEE. J lost 5 bases, V lost 4 bases, and 5 bases had no gene match. CDR3 coding DNA: TGTGCCAGCAGCCCTTCGACAGGGAATGAAAAACTGTTTTTT. Protein sequence: CASSPSTGNEKLFF.

For this clone: The final CDR3 position lacks the conserved phenylalanine or tryptophan, pointing to a likely read error. The limits of the CDR3 on the DNA are not certain, so only TCRdb's listed CDR3 is given. The genes are TRBV6-5 and TRBJ1-1. Germline loops: CDR1 MNHEY, CDR2 SVGAGI. The CDR3 contains 11 residues when both ends are counted. This CDR3 reads CASSYSGGGPI.

This chain uses TRBV11-2 with TRBJ2-5; D remains unclear. The V gene's germline CDR1 is SGHAT and CDR2 FQNNGV. Trimming removed 3 bases from V and 5 bases from J, with 4 bases in between. The CDR3 totals 11 residues. CDR3 sequence (DNA): TGTGCCAGCAGCTTCCAGGAGACCCAGTACTTC. The encoded protein is CASSFQETQYF.

The chain is built from TRBV3-1 (or the pseudogene TRBV3-2) and TRBJ1-2; a possible D gene is TRBD1 (5 bases). The V gene lost 1 base and the J gene lost 4 bases, with 13 bases spanning the gap. The CDR3 length is 15 residues. Germline V gives CDR1 LGHDT, CDR2 YNNKEL (reference sequence). For the CDR3, the DNA is TGTGCCAGCAGCCAAGCAAGAGGGGCGGGCTATGGCTACACCTTC. This gives the protein CASSQARGAGYGYTF.

The chain links TRBV9 to TRBJ1-3; D not resolved. In germline, CDR1 is SGDLS, CDR2 YYNGEE. CDR3 size: 14 residues. Trimming left V 7 bases short and J 1 base short, with 12 bases between. In DNA form, the CDR3 reads TGTGCCAGCGGGAGTTATATATCTGGAAACACCATATATTTT. This gives the protein CASGSYISGNTIYF.

The CDR3 DNA reads TGTGCCAGCAGTTTTGGGCAGGGGGTCTATGGCTACACCTTC. Amino acid sequence: CASSFGQGVYGYTF. The J gene is TRBJ1-2, the V gene TRBV27; 7 bases agree with TRBD1. The CDR3 consists of 14 residues. V gave up 3 bases and J gave up 4 bases; unmatched junction bases: 5. Germline V CDR1 and CDR2: MNHEY, SMNVEV (reference sequence).

The V gene is TRBV11-2, the J gene TRBJ1-5, with TRBD1 matching 8 bases. The CDR3 runs to 15 residues. With V trimmed by 3 bases and J by 0 bases, 1 base remained unmatched. CDR1 and CDR2 from the germline V gene are SGHAT and FQNNGV. The CDR3 bases are TGTGCCAGCAGCTTTGGGACAGGTAGCAATCAGCCCCAGCATTTT. Protein product: CASSFGTGSNQPQHF.

The J gene is TRBJ2-3, the V gene TRBV9, with 10 bases matching TRBD2. Per the germline V gene, CDR1 is SGDLS and CDR2 is YYNGEE. The CDR3 totals 16 residues. Losses at the gene ends were 4 bases for V and 1 base for J; bases not matched to a gene: 6. CDR3: CASSLRTSGGTDTQYF. CDR3 bases: TGTGCCAGCAGCCTTAGAACTAGCGGGGGCACAGATACGCAGTATTTT.